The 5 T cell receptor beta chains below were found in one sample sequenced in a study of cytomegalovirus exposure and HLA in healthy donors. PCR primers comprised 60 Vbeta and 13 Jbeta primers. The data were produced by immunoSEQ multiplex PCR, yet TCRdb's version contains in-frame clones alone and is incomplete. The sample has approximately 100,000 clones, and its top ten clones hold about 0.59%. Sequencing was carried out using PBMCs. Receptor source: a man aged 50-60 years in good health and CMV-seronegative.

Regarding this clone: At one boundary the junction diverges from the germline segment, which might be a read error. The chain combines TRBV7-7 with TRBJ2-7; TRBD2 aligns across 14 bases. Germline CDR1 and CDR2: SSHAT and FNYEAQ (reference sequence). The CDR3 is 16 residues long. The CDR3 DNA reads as TGTGCTAGCAGCCCGAGACTAGCGGGAGGGCCAGACGAGCAGTACTTC. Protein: CASSPRLAGGPDEQYF.

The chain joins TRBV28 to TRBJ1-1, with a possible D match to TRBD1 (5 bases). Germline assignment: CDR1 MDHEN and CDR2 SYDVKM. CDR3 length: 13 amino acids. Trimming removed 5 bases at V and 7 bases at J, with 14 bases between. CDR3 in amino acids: CASSASGRGEAFF. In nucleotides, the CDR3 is TGTGCCAGCAGTGCCTCCGGGAGGGGTGAAGCTTTCTTT.

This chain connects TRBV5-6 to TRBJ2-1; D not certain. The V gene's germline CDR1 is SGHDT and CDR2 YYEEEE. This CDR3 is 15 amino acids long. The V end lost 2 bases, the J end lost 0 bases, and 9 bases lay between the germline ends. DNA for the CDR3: TGTGCCAGCAGCTTTCGCGGATTCTCCTACAATGAGCAGTTCTTC. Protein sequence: CASSFRGFSYNEQFF. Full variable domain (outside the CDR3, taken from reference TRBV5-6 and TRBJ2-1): DAGVTQSPTHLIKTRGQQVTLRCSPKSGHDTVSWYQQALGQGPQFIFQYYEEEERQRGNFPDRFSGHQFPNYSSELNVNALLLGDSALYLCASSFRGFSYNEQFFGPGTRLTVL.

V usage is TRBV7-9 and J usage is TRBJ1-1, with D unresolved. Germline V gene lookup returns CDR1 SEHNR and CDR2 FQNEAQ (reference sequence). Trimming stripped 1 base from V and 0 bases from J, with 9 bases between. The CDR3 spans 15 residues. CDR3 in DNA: TGTGCCAGCAGCTTAGATCTCTTCCTGAACACTGAAGCTTTCTTT. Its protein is CASSLDLFLNTEAFF.

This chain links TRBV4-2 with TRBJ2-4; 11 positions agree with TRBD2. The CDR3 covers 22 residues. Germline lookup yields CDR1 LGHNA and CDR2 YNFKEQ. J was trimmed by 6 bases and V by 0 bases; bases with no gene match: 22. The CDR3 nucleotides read TGTGCCAGCAGCCAAGATGTACTAGCGGGAGTCTGGGCAGGGGGTGTGGGAAACATTCAGTACTTC. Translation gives CASSQDVLAGVWAGGVGNIQYF.